The 31 T cell receptor beta chains in this list originate from one sample, sequenced in a study of control samples from healthy donors and cancer patients. Only in-frame clones appear in the TCRdb table, and some are missing; sequencing was by immunoSEQ multiplex PCR. Seen here are 90,000 to 150,000 clones, around nine tenths observed once, and the top ten hold 9.5% to 13%. The sequenced sample was blood. The receptors stem from a man younger than 40 in good health.

Many counts were recorded for this clone. CDR3: CATGFGGLETQYF. The CDR3 bases are TGTGCCACCGGCTTCGGTGGGCTTGAGACCCAGTACTTC. The V and J genes are TRBV24-1 and TRBJ2-5; no clear D gene. This CDR3 is built from 13 residues. V lost 9 bases and J 5 bases, leaving 15 bases between the germline ends. Germline values: CDR1 KGHDR, CDR2 SFDVKD.

This chain connects TRBV11-3 to TRBJ2-3; 7 bases are shared with TRBD2. CDR1 is SGHNT and CDR2 is YENEEA in the germline V gene. V was clipped by 6 bases and J by 0 bases; unmatched bases: 3. The CDR3 is 14 amino acids. CDR3 residues: CASRELASTDTQYF. In nucleotides, the CDR3 is TGTGCCAGCAGAGAACTAGCGAGCACAGATACGCAGTATTTT.

On this clone: This sample includes further DNA sequences coding for the same CDR3. V gene TRBV10-3 combines with J gene TRBJ2-2; the match to TRBD1 covers 10 bases. The V gene end was trimmed by 4 bases and the J gene end by 4 bases; junction bases not matched to a gene: 0. This CDR3 spans 14 amino acids. Per the germline V gene, CDR1 is ENHRY and CDR2 is SYGVKD. The CDR3 DNA follows: TGTGCCATCAGTGGGACAGGGGGCACCGGGGAGCTGTTTTTT. Translated, it gives CAISGTGGTGELFF.

This clone was observed a single time. The junction and the germline gene differ at one end; a read error may be behind it. The chain uses TRBV19 and TRBJ1-6, with 7 positions matching TRBD1. The germline CDR1 and CDR2 sequences are LNHDA and SQIVND (reference sequence). The CDR3 extends over 15 amino acids. The CDR3 sequence is CASSIPAGGDSTLHF. Written as DNA, the CDR3 is TGTGCCAGTAGTATCCCCGCAGGGGGGGATTCAACCCTCCACTTT.

The rearrangement uses TRBV25-1 and TRBJ1-1; possibly TRBD1 for D (6 bases). The CDR3 is made up of 17 amino acids. The germline CDR1 and CDR2 sequences are MGHDK and SYGVNS. The germline V and J ends were trimmed by 6 bases and 4 bases, with 24 bases remaining between them. Here the CDR3 DNA reads TGTGCCAGCAGCCCTCATGAGGGGGTGAAAGCCTCCACTGAAGCTTTCTTT. Translating it yields CASSPHEGVKASTEAFF.

V usage is TRBV19 and J usage is TRBJ2-1; no clear D gene. Germline CDR1 LNHDA, CDR2 SQIVND (reference sequence). V dropped 3 bases and J dropped 6 bases, with 15 bases sitting between them. This CDR3 has 15 amino acids. The CDR3 sequence: CASSIGQRGGNEQFF. Here the CDR3 DNA reads TGTGCCAGTAGTATTGGTCAGAGAGGTGGCAATGAGCAGTTCTTC.

The chain has TRBV4-1 and TRBJ1-2; D is undetermined. Trimming pared 0 bases from V and 4 bases from J, leaving 9 bases between. The V gene's germline CDR1 is MGHRA and CDR2 YSYEKL. The CDR3 is 14 amino acids. CDR3 in amino acids: CASSQDLLPYGYTF. CDR3 bases: TGCGCCAGCAGCCAAGATCTCCTCCCCTATGGCTACACCTTC.

The chain is built from TRBV29-1 and TRBJ1-1; 7 nucleotides agree with TRBD1. CDR3 length: 13 residues. Per germline, CDR1 SQVTM and CDR2 ANQGSEA. After removal of 7 bases from V and 5 bases from J, the junction contained 10 bases not matched to a gene. CDR3 amino acids: CSAVAQGETEAFF. In DNA form, the CDR3 reads TGCAGCGCCGTGGCCCAGGGGGAAACTGAAGCTTTCTTT.

This chain uses TRBV2 with TRBJ1-6, with 7 bases lining up with TRBD1. This CDR3 contains 15 residues. Unmatched junction bases numbered 7, after V lost 4 bases and J lost 7 bases. CDR1 is SNHLY, CDR2 FYNNEI, per germline. This chain's CDR3 is CASSGQGVNNSPLHF. The CDR3 nucleotides read TGTGCCAGCAGTGGGCAGGGGGTAAACAATTCACCCCTCCACTTT.

V is TRBV11-2 and J is TRBJ2-1, with unresolved D. The V and J ends lost 0 bases and 0 bases respectively, with 12 bases between them. The CDR3 consists of 17 residues. CDR1 and CDR2 from the germline V gene are SGHAT and FQNNGV. The CDR3 nucleotides are TGTGCCAGCAGCTTAGATTTTGTCTCCCGCTCCTACAATGAGCAGTTCTTC. Translating gives CASSLDFVSRSYNEQFF. Complete variable domain (other parts from reference TRBV11-2 and TRBJ2-1): EAGVAQSPRYKIIEKRQSVAFWCNPISGHATLYWYQQILGQGPKLLIQFQNNGVVDDSQLPKDRFSAERLKGVDSTLKIQPAKLEDSAVYLCASSLDFVSRSYNEQFFGPGTRLTVL.

The rearrangement uses TRBV9 and TRBJ2-3; TRBD1 is a possible D gene (6 bases). V lost 0 bases and J lost 1, with 9 bases in between. CDR1 and CDR2 from the germline V gene are SGDLS and YYNGEE. CDR3 length equals 15 residues. DNA for the CDR3: TGTGCCAGCAGCGTAGTGGCAGGGGGCACAGATACGCAGTATTTT. As protein: CASSVVAGGTDTQYF.

CDR3 bases: TGTGCCAGCAGCTTACAGGAAGGCACTGAAGCTTTCTTT. Amino acid sequence: CASSLQEGTEAFF. The chain carries TRBV7-3 and TRBJ1-1; D unclear. CDR1 is SGHTA, CDR2 FQGTGA, per germline. There are 13 residues in the CDR3. The V and J ends lost 2 bases and 4 bases respectively, with 8 bases between them. The full variable domain, completed using reference TRBV7-3 and TRBJ1-1, is GAGVSQTPSNKVTEKGKYVELRCDPISGHTALYWYRQSLGQGPEFLIYFQGTGAADDSGLPNDRFFAVRPEGSVSTLKIQRTERGDSAVYLCASSLQEGTEAFFGQGTRLTVV.

This chain uses TRBV12-3 or TRBV12-4 with TRBJ1-1; D is undetermined. The CDR3 runs to 12 residues. Trimming shortened V by 6 bases and J by 5 bases, and 10 bases separated the two germline ends. CDR3 protein: CASSFAGTEAFF. CDR3 nucleotide sequence: TGTGCCAGCAGCTTCGCTGGAACTGAAGCTTTCTTT.

The CDR3 sequence is CASSQRGRENTGELFF. CDR3 sequence (DNA): TGTGCCAGCAGCCAACGCGGGCGGGAGAACACCGGGGAGCTGTTTTTT. The chain employs TRBV4-2 and TRBJ2-2, with a tentative D call TRBD2 (6 bases). The ends were cut back, 2 bases at V and 1 base at J, with 11 bases in the middle. The CDR3 consists of 16 residues. Germline V gene data show CDR1 as LGHNA and CDR2 as YNFKEQ.

The rearrangement joins TRBV3-1 (or the pseudogene TRBV3-2) to TRBJ1-2; D unresolved. Per the germline V gene, CDR1 is LGHDT and CDR2 is YNNKEL (reference sequence). This CDR3 comprises 14 residues. The germline V and J ends were trimmed by 4 bases and 8 bases, with 17 bases remaining between them. The CDR3 reads CASSPSIGRGGYTF. The DNA for the CDR3 is TGTGCCAGCAGCCCGTCAATCGGCCGTGGGGGCTACACCTTC.

The V call is TRBV10-2, the J call TRBJ2-2, with TRBD1 identical over 9 bases. The J segment lost 5 bases and the V segment lost 4 bases, leaving 5 bases of the junction unmatched. Germline V gives CDR1 WSHSY, CDR2 SAAADI. The CDR3 totals 15 residues. The CDR3 reads CASSVLGQGTGELFF. In nucleotides, the CDR3 is TGCGCCAGCAGTGTCCTAGGACAGGGGACCGGGGAGCTGTTTTTT.

This sequence joins TRBV11-2 and TRBJ1-2; 9 bases line up with TRBD1. CDR3 size: 15 residues. V trimming: 4 bases; J trimming: 6 bases; junction bases outside the gene matches: 9. Germline CDR1 is SGHAT and CDR2 is FQNNGV. CDR3 bases: TGTGCCAGCAGCTCCCACAGGGGGCGGAAAAATGGCTACACCTTC. Translating gives CASSSHRGRKNGYTF.

The rearrangement uses TRBV11-2 and TRBJ1-4, with a tentative D call TRBD1 (6 bases). This CDR3 has 15 residues. Germline-derived CDR1 and CDR2 are SGHAT and FQNNGV. Trimming pared 5 bases from V and 2 bases from J, leaving 12 bases between. The CDR3 DNA sequence: TGTGCCAGCAGCCCCCGGACAGCGACTAATGAAAAACTGTTTTTT. Its protein is CASSPRTATNEKLFF.

The V call is TRBV30, the J call TRBJ1-3; tentative D call: TRBD1 (5 bases). Germline loops: CDR1 GTSNPN, CDR2 SVGIG (reference sequence). This CDR3 comprises 15 residues. V was trimmed by 0 bases and J by 10 bases, leaving 19 bases between them. The CDR3 reads CAWSVRDWHEGTIYF. The CDR3 coding sequence is TGTGCCTGGAGTGTCCGGGACTGGCACGAAGGTACCATATATTTT.

The chain uses TRBV30 and TRBJ1-1; 7 nucleotides match TRBD1. With 4 bases clipped from V and 10 bases from J, the junction kept 9 bases outside the gene matches. Germline assignment: CDR1 GTSNPN and CDR2 SVGIG (reference sequence). The CDR3 totals 12 residues. The chain's CDR3 is CAWTRGGTIAFF. DNA for the CDR3: TGTGCCTGGACCAGGGGGGGGACTATAGCTTTCTTT.

This chain connects TRBV19 to TRBJ2-3, with D uncertain. The CDR3 has 15 residues. The germline V gene encodes CDR1 LNHDA and CDR2 SQIVND (reference sequence). The V gene lost 5 bases and the J gene lost 0 bases, with 12 bases spanning the gap. CDR3: CASSLGPFSTDTQYF. CDR3 in DNA: TGTGCCAGTAGTCTCGGACCGTTTAGCACAGATACGCAGTATTTT.

The gene calls are TRBV29-1 and TRBJ1-2; no reliable D call. This CDR3 region has 11 residues. Trimming pared 7 bases from V and 8 bases from J, leaving 14 bases between. Germline CDR1 SQVTM, CDR2 ANQGSEA. Here the CDR3 reads CSASYGEGYTF. In nucleotides, the CDR3 is TGCAGCGCCTCATACGGGGAAGGCTACACCTTC. Using reference TRBV29-1 and TRBJ1-2 for the parts outside the CDR3, the full variable domain is SAVISQKPSRDICQRGTSLTIQCQVDSQVTMMFWYRQQPGQSLTLIATANQGSEATYESGFVIDKFPISRPNLTFSTLTVSNMSPEDSSIYLCSASYGEGYTFGSGTRLTVV.

On this clone itself: The sample carries other DNA sequences with the same CDR3. The chain uses TRBV4-1 and TRBJ1-2, with 9 bases identical to TRBD1. The germline gives CDR1 MGHRA, CDR2 YSYEKL. The length of the CDR3 is 16 residues. The chain's CDR3 is CPPSHGRGGQGEGYTF. DNA of the CDR3: TGCCCCCCCAGCCATGGGCGGGGGGGACAGGGTGAAGGCTACACCTTC.

The chain links TRBV6-1 to TRBJ1-5; D remains unclear. This CDR3 has 14 residues. Germline CDR1 reads MNHNS; CDR2 reads SASEGT. V gave up 1 base and J gave up 4 bases, with 8 bases separating them. The CDR3 loop reads CASSEVAGNQPQHF. CDR3 DNA sequence: TGTGCCAGCAGTGAAGTGGCAGGTAATCAGCCCCAGCATTTT.

A few counts support this clone. The chain recombines TRBV7-2 with TRBJ2-7; 7 nucleotides match TRBD2. CDR1 is SGHTA and CDR2 is FQGNSA in the germline V gene. With V trimmed by 7 bases and J by 0 bases, 6 bases remained unmatched. This CDR3 spans 14 amino acids. CDR3 sequence reads: CASTWGGGSYEQYF. CDR3 in DNA: TGTGCCAGCACTTGGGGCGGGGGCTCCTACGAGCAGTACTTC.

This clone was seen just once. The DNA for the CDR3 is TGTGCCACCAGTGACGGGCAGATTGGGGCCAACGTCCTGACTTTC. It translates to CATSDGQIGANVLTF. The V and J genes are TRBV24-1 and TRBJ2-6; D not resolved. The CDR3 spans 15 residues. Germline CDR1 reads KGHDR; CDR2 reads SFDVKD. The V gene lost 4 bases and the J gene lost 3 bases, with 9 bases spanning the gap.

V gene TRBV13 combines with J gene TRBJ2-5; D call uncertain. Germline CDR1 reads PRHDT; CDR2 reads FYEKMQ (reference sequence). V was clipped by 2 bases and J by 5 bases, with 9 bases between them. The CDR3 has 13 amino acids. CDR3 sequence reads: CASSLPAGETQYF. The CDR3 coding sequence is TGTGCCAGCAGCTTACCCGCCGGGGAGACCCAGTACTTC.

A remark on this clone: Additional DNA sequences in this sample encode the identical CDR3. J is TRBJ1-1 and V is TRBV5-1; D uncertain. Trimming stripped 0 bases from V and 2 bases from J, with 8 bases between. Germline loops: CDR1 SGHRS, CDR2 YFSETQ. This CDR3 comprises 14 residues. CDR3 DNA sequence: TGCGCCAGCAGCTTGGGTGCAGCTAACACTGAAGCTTTCTTT. Translating gives CASSLGAANTEAFF.

The chain carries TRBV15 and TRBJ2-2; 7 positions match TRBD1. V lost 6 bases and J lost 1; bases outside the gene matches: 2. The CDR3 totals 14 residues. Germline CDR1 reads LNHNV; CDR2 reads YYDKDF (reference sequence). CDR3 bases: TGTGCCACCAGGACAGGGCAGAACACCGGGGAGCTGTTTTTT. Translated: CATRTGQNTGELFF.

The chain combines TRBV24-1 with TRBJ2-5, with TRBD1 matching 7 bases. V was pared by 3 bases and J by 0 bases, with 6 bases of the junction left unmatched. There are 16 residues in the CDR3. Germline V gene sequence: CDR1 KGHDR, CDR2 SFDVKD. CDR3 coding DNA: TGTGCCACCAGTGATACCGGGACAGAAAACCAAGAGACCCAGTACTTC. Translating it yields CATSDTGTENQETQYF.

The CDR3 loop reads CASSPLAGGREQYF. The CDR3 DNA is TGTGCCAGCAGCCCATTAGCGGGGGGTCGGGAGCAGTACTTC. The rearrangement uses TRBV7-2 and TRBJ2-7, with 10 nucleotides matching TRBD2. The J segment lost 7 bases and the V segment lost 5 bases, leaving 8 bases of the junction unmatched. This CDR3 region has 14 residues. The germline CDR1 and CDR2 sequences are SGHTA and FQGNSA.